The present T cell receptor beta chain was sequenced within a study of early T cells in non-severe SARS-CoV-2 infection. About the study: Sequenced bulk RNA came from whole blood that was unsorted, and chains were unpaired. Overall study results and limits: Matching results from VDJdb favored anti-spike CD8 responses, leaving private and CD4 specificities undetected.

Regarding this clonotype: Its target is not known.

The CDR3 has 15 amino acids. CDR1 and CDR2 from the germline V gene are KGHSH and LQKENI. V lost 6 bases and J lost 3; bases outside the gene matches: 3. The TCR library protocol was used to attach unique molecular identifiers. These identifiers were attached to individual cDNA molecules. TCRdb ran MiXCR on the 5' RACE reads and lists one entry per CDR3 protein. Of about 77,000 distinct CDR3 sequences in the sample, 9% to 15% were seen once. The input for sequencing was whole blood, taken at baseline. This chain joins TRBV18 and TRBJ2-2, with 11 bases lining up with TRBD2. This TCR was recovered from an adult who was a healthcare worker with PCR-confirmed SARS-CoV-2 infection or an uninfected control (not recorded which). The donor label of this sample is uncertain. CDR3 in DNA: TGTGCCAGCTCGGGACTAGCGGATGACACCGGGGAGCTGTTTTTT. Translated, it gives CASSGLADDTGELFF. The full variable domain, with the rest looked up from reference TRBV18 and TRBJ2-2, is NAGVMQNPRHLVRRRGQEARLRCSPMKGHSHVYWYRQLPEEGLKFMVYLQKENIIDESGMPKERFSAEFPKEGPSILRIQQVVRGDSAAYFCASSGLADDTGELFFGEGSRLTVL.